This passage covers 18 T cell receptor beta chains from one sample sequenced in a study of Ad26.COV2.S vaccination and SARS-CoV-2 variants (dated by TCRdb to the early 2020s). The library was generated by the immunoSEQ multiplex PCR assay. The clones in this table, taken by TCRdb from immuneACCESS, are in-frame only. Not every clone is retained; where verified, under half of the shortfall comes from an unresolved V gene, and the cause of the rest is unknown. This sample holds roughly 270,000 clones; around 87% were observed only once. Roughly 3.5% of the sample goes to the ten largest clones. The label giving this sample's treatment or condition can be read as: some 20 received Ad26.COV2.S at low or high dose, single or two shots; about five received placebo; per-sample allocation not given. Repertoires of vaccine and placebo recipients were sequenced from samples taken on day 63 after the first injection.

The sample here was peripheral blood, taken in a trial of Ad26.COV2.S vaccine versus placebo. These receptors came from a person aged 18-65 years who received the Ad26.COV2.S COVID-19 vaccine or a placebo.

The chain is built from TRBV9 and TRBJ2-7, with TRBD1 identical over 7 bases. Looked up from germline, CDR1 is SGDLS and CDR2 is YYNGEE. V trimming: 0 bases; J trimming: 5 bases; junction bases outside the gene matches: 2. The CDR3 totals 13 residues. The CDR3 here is CASSVGQGDEQYF. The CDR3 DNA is TGTGCCAGCAGCGTAGGCCAGGGGGACGAGCAGTACTTC.

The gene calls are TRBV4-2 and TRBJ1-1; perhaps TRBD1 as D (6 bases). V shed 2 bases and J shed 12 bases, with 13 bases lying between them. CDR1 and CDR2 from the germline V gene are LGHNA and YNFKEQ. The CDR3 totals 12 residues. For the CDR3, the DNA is TGTGCCAGCAGCCAACTACAGGGTGCATCTTTCTTT. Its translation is CASSQLQGASFF.

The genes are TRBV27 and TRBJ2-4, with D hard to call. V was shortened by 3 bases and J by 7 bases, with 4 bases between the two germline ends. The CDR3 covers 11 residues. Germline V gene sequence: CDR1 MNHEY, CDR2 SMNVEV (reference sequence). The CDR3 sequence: CASSFRNIQYF. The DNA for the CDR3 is TGTGCCAGCAGTTTCAGGAACATTCAGTACTTC.

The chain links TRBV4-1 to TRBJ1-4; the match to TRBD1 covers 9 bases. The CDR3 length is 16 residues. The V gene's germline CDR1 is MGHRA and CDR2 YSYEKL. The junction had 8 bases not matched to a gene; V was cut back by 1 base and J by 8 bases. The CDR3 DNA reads TGCGCCAGCAGCCAAGGACAGGGGGGGAAAGAAGAAAAACTGTTTTTT. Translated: CASSQGQGGKEEKLFF.

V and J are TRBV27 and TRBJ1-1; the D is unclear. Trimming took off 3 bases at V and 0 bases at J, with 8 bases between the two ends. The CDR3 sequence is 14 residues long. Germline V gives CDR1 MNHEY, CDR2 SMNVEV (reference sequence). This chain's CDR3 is CASSFPGMNTEAFF. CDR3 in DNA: TGTGCCAGCAGTTTCCCGGGAATGAACACTGAAGCTTTCTTT.

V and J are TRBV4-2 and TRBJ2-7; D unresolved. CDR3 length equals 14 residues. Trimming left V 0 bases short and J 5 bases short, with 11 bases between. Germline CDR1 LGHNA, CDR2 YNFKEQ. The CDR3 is CASSQDFGHDEQYF. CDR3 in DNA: TGTGCCAGCAGCCAAGATTTTGGGCATGACGAGCAGTACTTC.

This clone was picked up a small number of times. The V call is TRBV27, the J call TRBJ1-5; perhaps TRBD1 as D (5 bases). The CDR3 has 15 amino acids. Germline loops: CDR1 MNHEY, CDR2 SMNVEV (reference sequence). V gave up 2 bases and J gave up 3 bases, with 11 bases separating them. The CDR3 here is CASSLRRDSNQPQHF. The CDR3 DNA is TGTGCCAGCAGTTTAAGAAGGGACTCCAATCAGCCCCAGCATTTT.

In DNA form, the CDR3 reads TGTGCCTGGGGCCCGAGGACTGAAGCTTTCTTT. This sequence encodes CAWGPRTEAFF. The chain carries TRBV30 and TRBJ1-1, with D hard to call. Looked up from germline, CDR1 is GTSNPN and CDR2 is SVGIG (reference sequence). CDR3 length: 11 amino acids. Trimming took 5 bases from V and 5 from J, leaving 9 bases between them.

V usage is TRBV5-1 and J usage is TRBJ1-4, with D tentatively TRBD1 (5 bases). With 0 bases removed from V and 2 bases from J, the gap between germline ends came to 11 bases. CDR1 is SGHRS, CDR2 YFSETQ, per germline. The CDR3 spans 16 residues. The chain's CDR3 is CASSLDGGATNEKLFF. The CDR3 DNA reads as TGCGCCAGCAGCTTGGACGGCGGGGCTACTAATGAAAAACTGTTTTTT.

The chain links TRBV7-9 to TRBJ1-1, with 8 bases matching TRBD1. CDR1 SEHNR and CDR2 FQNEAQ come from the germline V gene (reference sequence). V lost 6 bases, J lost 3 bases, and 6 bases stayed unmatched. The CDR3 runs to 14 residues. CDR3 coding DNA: TGTGCCAGCAGATTGGACAGGGCGGACACTGAAGCTTTCTTT. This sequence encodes CASRLDRADTEAFF.

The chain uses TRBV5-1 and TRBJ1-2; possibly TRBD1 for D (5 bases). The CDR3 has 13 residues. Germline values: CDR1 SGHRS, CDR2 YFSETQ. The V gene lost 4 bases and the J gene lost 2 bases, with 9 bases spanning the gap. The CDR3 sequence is CASSTTENYGYTF. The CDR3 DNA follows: TGCGCCAGCAGCACGACAGAGAACTATGGCTACACCTTC.

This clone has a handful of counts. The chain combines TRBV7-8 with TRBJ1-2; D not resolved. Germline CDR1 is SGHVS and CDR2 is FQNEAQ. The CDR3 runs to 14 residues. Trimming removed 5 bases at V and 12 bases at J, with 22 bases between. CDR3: CASSPLNNLPADTF. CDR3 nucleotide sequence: TGTGCCAGCAGCCCTCTTAACAATTTACCGGCCGACACCTTC.

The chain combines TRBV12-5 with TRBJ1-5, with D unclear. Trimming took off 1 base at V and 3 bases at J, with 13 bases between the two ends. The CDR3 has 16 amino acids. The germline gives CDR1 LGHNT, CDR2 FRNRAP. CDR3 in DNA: TGTGCTAGTGGTTTGGCATTGGAGGTTGTCAATCAGCCCCAGCATTTT. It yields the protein CASGLALEVVNQPQHF.

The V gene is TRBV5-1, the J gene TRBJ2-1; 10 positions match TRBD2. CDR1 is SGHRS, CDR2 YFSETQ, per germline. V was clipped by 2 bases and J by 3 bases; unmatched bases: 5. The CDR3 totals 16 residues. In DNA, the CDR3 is TGCGCCAGCAGCTTCGCTAGCGGGGGTAACTACAATGAGCAGTTCTTC. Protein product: CASSFASGGNYNEQFF.

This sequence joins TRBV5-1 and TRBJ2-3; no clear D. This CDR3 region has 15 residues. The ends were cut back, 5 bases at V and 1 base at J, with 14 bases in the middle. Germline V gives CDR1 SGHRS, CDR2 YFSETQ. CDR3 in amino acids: CASSWAYGGTDTQYF. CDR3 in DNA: TGCGCCAGCAGTTGGGCCTATGGGGGCACAGATACGCAGTATTTT.

In DNA form, the CDR3 reads TGTGCCAGCAGCCGCCGGGACAGTGAAAAACTGTTTTTT. Its protein is CASSRRDSEKLFF. This chain links TRBV5-8 with TRBJ1-4; TRBD1 agrees at 7 bases. CDR3 length: 13 residues. V shed 4 bases, J shed 7 bases, and the junction held 4 bases outside the gene matches. Looked up from germline, CDR1 is SGHTS and CDR2 is YDEGEE.

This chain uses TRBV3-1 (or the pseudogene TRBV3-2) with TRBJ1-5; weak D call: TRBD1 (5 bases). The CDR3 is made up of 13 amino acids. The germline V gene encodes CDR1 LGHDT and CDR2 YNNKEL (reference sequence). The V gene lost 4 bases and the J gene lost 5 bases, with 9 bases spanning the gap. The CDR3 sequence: CASSPRGDQPQHF. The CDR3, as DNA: TGTGCCAGCAGCCCCCGGGGGGATCAGCCCCAGCATTTT.

CDR3 coding DNA: TGTGCCAGCAGTTACAGGGCGTTGAGGTCCTACGAGCAGTACTTC. Amino acids: CASSYRALRSYEQYF. The genes are TRBV6-5 and TRBJ2-7; D is unclear. There are 15 residues in the CDR3. Germline values: CDR1 MNHEY, CDR2 SVGAGI. V was clipped by 2 bases and J by 1 base, with 12 bases between them.